This passage covers 2 T cell receptor beta chains from one sample sequenced in a study of OX40 agonist ivuxolimab in advanced cancers. Clones were sequenced by immunoSEQ multiplex PCR, and TCRdb holds only the in-frame ones, with some missing. The table lists about 59,000 clones, around 87% of them singletons, with 0.37% in the top ten. The starting material was CD4+ or CD8+ T cells sorted from blood, obtained in a trial of the OX40 agonist ivuxolimab. These receptors came from an adult with an advanced solid tumor such as melanoma, head and neck, liver or kidney cancer.

The genes are TRBV5-4 and TRBJ1-1; tentative D call: TRBD1 (5 bases). Between the trimmed V and J ends, which lost 7 bases and 3 bases, there was a span of 16 bases. Germline assignment: CDR1 SGHNT and CDR2 YYREEE (reference sequence). The CDR3 loop spans 14 amino acids. CDR3 in DNA: TGTGCCAGCCAGGGACTTGGGGGGGACACTGAAGCTTTCTTT. This sequence encodes CASQGLGGDTEAFF.

The rearrangement joins TRBV9 to TRBJ1-3, with a weak D call TRBD1 (6 bases). Trimming cost V 4 bases and J 8 bases, with 22 bases left between them. This CDR3 comprises 16 residues. The germline V gene has CDR1 SGDLS and CDR2 YYNGEE. The CDR3 nucleotides read TGTGCCAGCAGCCCAAGACAGGCCCCTCTTAGGGACACCATATATTTT. As protein: CASSPRQAPLRDTIYF.